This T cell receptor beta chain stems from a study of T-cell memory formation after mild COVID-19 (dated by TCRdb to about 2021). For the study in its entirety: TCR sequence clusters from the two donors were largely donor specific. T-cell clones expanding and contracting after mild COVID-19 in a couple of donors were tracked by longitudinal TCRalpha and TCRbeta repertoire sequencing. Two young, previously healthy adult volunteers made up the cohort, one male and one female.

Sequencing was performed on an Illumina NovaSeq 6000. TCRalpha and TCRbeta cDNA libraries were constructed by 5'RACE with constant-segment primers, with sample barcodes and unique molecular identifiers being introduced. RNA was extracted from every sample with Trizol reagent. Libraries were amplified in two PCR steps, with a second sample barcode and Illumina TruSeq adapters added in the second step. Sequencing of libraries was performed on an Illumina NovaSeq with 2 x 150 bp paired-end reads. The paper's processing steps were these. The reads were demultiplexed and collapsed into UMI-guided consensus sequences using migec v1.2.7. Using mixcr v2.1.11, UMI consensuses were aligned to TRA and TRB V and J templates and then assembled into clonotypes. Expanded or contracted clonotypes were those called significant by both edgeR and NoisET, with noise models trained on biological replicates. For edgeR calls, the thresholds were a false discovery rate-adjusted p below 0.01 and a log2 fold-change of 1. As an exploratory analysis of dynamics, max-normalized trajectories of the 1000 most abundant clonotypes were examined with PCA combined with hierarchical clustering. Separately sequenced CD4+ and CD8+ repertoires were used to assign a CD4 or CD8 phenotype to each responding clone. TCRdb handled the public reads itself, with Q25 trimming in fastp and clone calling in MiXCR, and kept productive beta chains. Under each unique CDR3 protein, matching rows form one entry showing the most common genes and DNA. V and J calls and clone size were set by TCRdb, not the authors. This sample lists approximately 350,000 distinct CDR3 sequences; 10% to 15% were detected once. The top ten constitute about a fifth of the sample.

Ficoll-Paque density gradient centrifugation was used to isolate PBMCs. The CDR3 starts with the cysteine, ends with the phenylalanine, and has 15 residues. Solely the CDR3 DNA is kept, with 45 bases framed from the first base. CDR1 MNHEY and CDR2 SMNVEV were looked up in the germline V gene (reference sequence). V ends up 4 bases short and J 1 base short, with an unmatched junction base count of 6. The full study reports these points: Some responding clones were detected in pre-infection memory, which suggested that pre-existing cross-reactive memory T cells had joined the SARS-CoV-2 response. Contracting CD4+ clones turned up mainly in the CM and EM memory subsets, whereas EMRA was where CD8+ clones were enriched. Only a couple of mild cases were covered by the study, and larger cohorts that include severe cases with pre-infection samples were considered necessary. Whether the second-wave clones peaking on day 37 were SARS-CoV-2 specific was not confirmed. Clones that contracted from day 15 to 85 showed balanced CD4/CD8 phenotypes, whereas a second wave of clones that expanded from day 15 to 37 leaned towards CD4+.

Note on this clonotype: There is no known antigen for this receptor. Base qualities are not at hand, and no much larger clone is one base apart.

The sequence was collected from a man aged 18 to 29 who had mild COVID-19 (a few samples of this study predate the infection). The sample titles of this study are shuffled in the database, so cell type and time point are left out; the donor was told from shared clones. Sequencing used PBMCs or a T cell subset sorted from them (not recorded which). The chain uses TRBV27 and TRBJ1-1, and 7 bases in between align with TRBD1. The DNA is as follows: TGTGCCAGCAGTTCCTTCGGGACAGCGAACACTGAAGCTTTCTTT. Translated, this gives CASSSFGTANTEAFF.